The rows below give T cell receptor beta chains drawn from one sample of a study of blood T cells in healthy people across ages. Each CDR3 protein is one row after TCRdb ran MiXCR on the 5' RACE reads. The data contain 550,000 to 800,000 distinct CDR3 sequences, about 30% of them singletons. The specimen was blood. These receptor sequences come from a woman aged 80 or over in good health. The CDR3 runs from the conserved cysteine through the conserved F or W. Each record gives: CDR3 DNA, CDR3 protein, V gene, CDR3 length, J gene, clone size, D gene. D genes are given only for firm matches. Rows may omit the clone size; those that give it use once, few, many or a size class.

CDR3nt: TGTGCCAGCCGGACTAGCGGGGTGGCAGATACGCAGTATTTT
CDR3aa: CASRTSGVADTQYF
v_gene: TRBV6-1
len: 14
j_gene: TRBJ2-3
abundance: .
d_gene: TRBD2

CDR3nt: TGTGCCAGCAGCCAAGGACCTCAGTCGGACTACGAGCAGTACTTC
CDR3aa: CASSQGPQSDYEQYF
v_gene: TRBV4-2
len: 15
j_gene: TRBJ2-7
abundance: many
d_gene: .

CDR3nt: TGTGCCAGCAGCTCCTCGGGACAGGGGTTGCACGAGCAGTACTTC
CDR3aa: CASSSSGQGLHEQYF
v_gene: TRBV7-9
len: 15
j_gene: TRBJ2-7
abundance: .
d_gene: TRBD1

CDR3nt: TGTGCCAGCAGTTTTAGGCCCGGAGGTGGAGAAAAACGGTTTTTT
CDR3aa: CASSFRPGGGEKRFF
v_gene: TRBV12-3/TRBV12-4
len: 15
j_gene: TRBJ1-4
abundance: .
d_gene: .

CDR3nt: TGCAGTGCGAGACAGGGGGCCGTCTTAGCTAATGAAAAACTGTTTTTT
CDR3aa: CSARQGAVLANEKLFF
v_gene: TRBV20-1
len: 16
j_gene: TRBJ1-4
abundance: .
d_gene: TRBD1

CDR3nt: TGTGCCAGCAGTCCCACCCGTATGCTAATTGGCTCACTGTTTTTT
CDR3aa: CASSPTRMLIGSLFF
v_gene: TRBV6-5
len: 15
j_gene: TRBJ1-4
abundance: many
d_gene: .

CDR3nt: TGTGCCAGCATAGGAGGTCGTGACCAGTACTTC
CDR3aa: CASIGGRDQYF
v_gene: TRBV5-6
len: 11
j_gene: TRBJ2-5
abundance: .
d_gene: .

CDR3nt: TGTGCCAGCAGCCAACGGCCTCTGTTAAGGGACAGTACTTACGAGCAGTACTTC
CDR3aa: CASSQRPLLRDSTYEQYF
v_gene: TRBV14
len: 18
j_gene: TRBJ2-7
abundance: .
d_gene: TRBD1

CDR3nt: TGTGCCTGGAGTGTAACAGGGCAGCTCGAGCAGTACTTC
CDR3aa: CAWSVTGQLEQYF
v_gene: TRBV30
len: 13
j_gene: TRBJ2-7
abundance: many
d_gene: .

CDR3nt: TGTGCCAGCAGTGGACTAGCGGGGGGCCCAGTGACCCAGTACTTC
CDR3aa: CASSGLAGGPVTQYF
v_gene: TRBV6-5
len: 15
j_gene: TRBJ2-5
abundance: many
d_gene: TRBD2

CDR3nt: TGTGCCAGCACCCCCGGGACTAGCGGGGTAGGCGAGCAGTACTTC
CDR3aa: CASTPGTSGVGEQYF
v_gene: TRBV2
len: 15
j_gene: TRBJ2-7
abundance: many
d_gene: TRBD2

CDR3nt: TGTGCCACCAGTCTCAATGGGGATACGCAGTATTTT
CDR3aa: CATSLNGDTQYF
v_gene: TRBV24-1
len: 12
j_gene: TRBJ2-3
abundance: many
d_gene: .

CDR3nt: TGTGCCATCAGTGGGGAACAGGGGGTCTACGAGCAGTACTTC
CDR3aa: CAISGEQGVYEQYF
v_gene: TRBV10-3
len: 14
j_gene: TRBJ2-7
abundance: many
d_gene: TRBD1

CDR3nt: TGTGCCAGCAGTTTGAGGCAGGCAACCTACGAGCAGTACTTC
CDR3aa: CASSLRQATYEQYF
v_gene: TRBV6-5
len: 14
j_gene: TRBJ2-7
abundance: .
d_gene: .

CDR3nt: TGTGCCAGCAGCGTTTCGGACGAGGAAAGACTGTTTTTT
CDR3aa: CASSVSDEERLFF
v_gene: TRBV9
len: 13
j_gene: TRBJ1-4
abundance: .
d_gene: .

CDR3nt: TGTGCCAGCAGAGACAAGGAGGGACAGGGGAACACCGGGGAGCTGTTTTTT
CDR3aa: CASRDKEGQGNTGELFF
v_gene: TRBV6-1
len: 17
j_gene: TRBJ2-2
abundance: .
d_gene: TRBD1

CDR3nt: TGTGCCAGCAGCTTAGGAACCAGGGCCGATCAGCCCCAGCATTTT
CDR3aa: CASSLGTRADQPQHF
v_gene: TRBV7-2
len: 15
j_gene: TRBJ1-5
abundance: .
d_gene: .

CDR3nt: TGCAGTGCTAGGGTGGACAGGGAGGATGAAAAACTGTTTTTT
CDR3aa: CSARVDREDEKLFF
v_gene: TRBV20-1
len: 14
j_gene: TRBJ1-4
abundance: many
d_gene: TRBD1

CDR3nt: TGTGCCAGCAGTCCATGGACTAGCGGGGGAGATACGCAGTATTTT
CDR3aa: CASSPWTSGGDTQYF
v_gene: TRBV14
len: 15
j_gene: TRBJ2-3
abundance: .
d_gene: TRBD2

CDR3nt: TGTGCCACCAGTACAAGGACAGGGAACTATGGCTACACCTTC
CDR3aa: CATSTRTGNYGYTF
v_gene: TRBV24-1
len: 14
j_gene: TRBJ1-2
abundance: .
d_gene: TRBD1

CDR3nt: TGTGCCAGTAGTCGGACGGAAGACAATGAGCAGTTCTTC
CDR3aa: CASSRTEDNEQFF
v_gene: TRBV19
len: 13
j_gene: TRBJ2-1
abundance: many
d_gene: .

CDR3nt: TGTGCCAGCAGTTTATGGCGGCAGGCTGAAGCTTTCTTT
CDR3aa: CASSLWRQAEAFF
v_gene: TRBV27
len: 13
j_gene: TRBJ1-1
abundance: once
d_gene: .

CDR3nt: TGTGCCAGCACGCAGGGACTAGCGGGGAGCTCCTACAATGAGCAGTTCTTC
CDR3aa: CASTQGLAGSSYNEQFF
v_gene: TRBV9
len: 17
j_gene: TRBJ2-1
abundance: many
d_gene: TRBD2

CDR3nt: TGTGCCAGCAGCCTCGACAGGGGCAGCAATCGGCCCCAGCATTTT
CDR3aa: CASSLDRGSNRPQHF
v_gene: TRBV7-8
len: 15
j_gene: TRBJ1-5
abundance: .
d_gene: TRBD1

CDR3nt: TGCAGCGTTGTTGGCAGGTCTAACGAGCAGTACTTC
CDR3aa: CSVVGRSNEQYF
v_gene: TRBV29-1
len: 12
j_gene: TRBJ2-7
abundance: .
d_gene: .

CDR3nt: TGTGCCAGCGGTGGAACAGGGAAGGAAGGGGAGACCCAGTACTTC
CDR3aa: CASGGTGKEGETQYF
v_gene: TRBV2
len: 15
j_gene: TRBJ2-5
abundance: .
d_gene: .

CDR3nt: TGCGCCAGCAGCTTGGGAGCAGGGGCTACCTACGAGCAGTACTTC
CDR3aa: CASSLGAGATYEQYF
v_gene: TRBV5-1
len: 15
j_gene: TRBJ2-7
abundance: many
d_gene: .

CDR3nt: TGTGCCAGCAGCCAACCGGGACTAGCGGGGGGGCTTCCCACAGATACGCAGTATTTT
CDR3aa: CASSQPGLAGGLPTDTQYF
v_gene: TRBV5-4
len: 19
j_gene: TRBJ2-3
abundance: few
d_gene: TRBD2

CDR3nt: TGTGCCAGCAGTTACAATGGAAATAATGAAAAACTGTTTTTT
CDR3aa: CASSYNGNNEKLFF
v_gene: TRBV6-5
len: 14
j_gene: TRBJ1-4
abundance: many
d_gene: .

CDR3nt: TGTGCCAGCAGCTCCCGACCGGTGCTGCACTATGGCTACACCTTC
CDR3aa: CASSSRPVLHYGYTF
v_gene: TRBV7-9
len: 15
j_gene: TRBJ1-2
abundance: many
d_gene: .

CDR3nt: TGCAGTGCTAGAGCAGGGGCAGTTAGAGATACGCAGTATTTT
CDR3aa: CSARAGAVRDTQYF
v_gene: TRBV20-1
len: 14
j_gene: TRBJ2-3
abundance: many
d_gene: .

CDR3nt: TGTGCCAGCAGCTTAGAAGTGGCGGGGCGGAGCACTGAAGCTTTCTTT
CDR3aa: CASSLEVAGRSTEAFF
v_gene: TRBV7-9
len: 16
j_gene: TRBJ1-1
abundance: many
d_gene: .

CDR3nt: TGCAGTGCCCAAACTAGCGGGGTCACGTACGAGCAGTACTTC
CDR3aa: CSAQTSGVTYEQYF
v_gene: TRBV20-1
len: 14
j_gene: TRBJ2-7
abundance: many
d_gene: TRBD2

CDR3nt: TGTGCCAGCAGCGCACTAACAACCGAGACCCAGTACTTC
CDR3aa: CASSALTTETQYF
v_gene: TRBV5-6
len: 13
j_gene: TRBJ2-5
abundance: .
d_gene: .

CDR3nt: TGTGCCAGCAGCCCAAATGGTGGGACAGATACGCAGTATTTT
CDR3aa: CASSPNGGTDTQYF
v_gene: TRBV9
len: 14
j_gene: TRBJ2-3
abundance: many
d_gene: .

CDR3nt: TGTGCCAGCAGCTTTGGGCGGGAGTGGAAAGATACGCAGTATTTT
CDR3aa: CASSFGREWKDTQYF
v_gene: TRBV7-2
len: 15
j_gene: TRBJ2-3
abundance: .
d_gene: TRBD2

CDR3nt: TGCAGTGCCGAGGGGGTTAGGGAGACCCAGTACTTC
CDR3aa: CSAEGVRETQYF
v_gene: TRBV20-1
len: 12
j_gene: TRBJ2-5
abundance: many
d_gene: .

CDR3nt: TGTGCCAGCAGCTCCGAGGGTAGCAATCAGCCCCAGCATTTT
CDR3aa: CASSSEGSNQPQHF
v_gene: TRBV9
len: 14
j_gene: TRBJ1-5
abundance: many
d_gene: .

CDR3nt: TGTGCCTGGTCAGGGGGGGAGACTGAAGCTTTCTTT
CDR3aa: CAWSGGETEAFF
v_gene: TRBV30
len: 12
j_gene: TRBJ1-1
abundance: few
d_gene: TRBD1

CDR3nt: TGTGCCAGCAGTTACTTTGGGACAGGGGCGTCCTATGGCTACACCTTC
CDR3aa: CASSYFGTGASYGYTF
v_gene: TRBV6-5
len: 16
j_gene: TRBJ1-2
abundance: many
d_gene: TRBD1